The rows below give T cell receptor beta chains drawn from one sample of a study of T cell clonotyping in hematopoietic cell transplantation. TCRdb's copy holds only in-frame clones and misses some; the assay was immunoSEQ multiplex PCR. There are around 16,000 clones in the sample; roughly 93% occur only once, and around 1.8% lies in the top ten. The source material was peripheral blood mononuclear cells, sampled before stem cell transplant. These receptors were taken from a man aged 18 to 30 with biphenotypic leukemia. Some clones in this sample may be carry-over from other donors' samples. Each CDR3 is given with its conserved first and last residue. A D gene is named only where the DNA matches it firmly. The size entry is marked missing in some rows and otherwise reads once, few, many or a size class.

V	size	J	D	DNA	CDR3
TRBV19	.	TRBJ1-2	.	TGTGCCAGTAGCTCTTCAGGGTGGGGCTACACCTTC	CASSSSGWGYTF
TRBV25-1	.	TRBJ2-7	.	TGTGCCAGCCAAGACAGGATCTCCTACGAGCAGTACTTC	CASQDRISYEQYF
TRBV7-6	.	TRBJ2-7	.	TGTGCCAGCAGCCCTTCCGCAGGGACCGAGCAGTACTTC	CASSPSAGTEQYF
TRBV10-3	.	TRBJ1-2	TRBD1	TGTGCCATCAGGATGGGACAGGGGGCGTTTGGCTACACCTTC	CAIRMGQGAFGYTF
TRBV28	.	TRBJ1-1	.	TGTGCCAGCAGTCCCCCAGGGGTCCTGAACACTGAAGCTTTCTTT	CASSPPGVLNTEAFF
TRBV11-2	.	TRBJ2-7	.	TGTGCCAGCAGCTTAGGATGGCAGACAACTAACGAGCAGTACTTC	CASSLGWQTTNEQYF
TRBV15	.	TRBJ1-6	.	TGTGCCACCAGCGGATGGTTGGACGAAGAGAGGGGACCCCTCCACTTT	CATSGWLDEERGPLHF
TRBV15	.	TRBJ1-6	.	TGTGCCACCAACGAGGGGGAGACGGGAGCCCTCCACTTT	CATNEGETGALHF
TRBV28	.	TRBJ2-7	.	TGTGCCAGCAGTCAACGCTTTGACGAGCAGTACTTC	CASSQRFDEQYF
TRBV9	.	TRBJ1-6	TRBD1	TGTGCCAGCAGCTCCCCGCCGGGACAGCCCGATTCACCCCTCCACTTT	CASSSPPGQPDSPLHF
TRBV5-6	.	TRBJ1-3	.	TGTGCCAGCAGCCGAGGACACACTGGAAACACCATATATTTT	CASSRGHTGNTIYF
TRBV13	.	TRBJ2-1	TRBD2	TGTGCCAGCAGCGGCCGGAGAAGCGGGGGACGCAATGAGCAGTTCTTC	CASSGRRSGGRNEQFF
TRBV6-5	.	TRBJ1-2	.	TGTGCCAGCAGCCTGCCCGGGTCAGGGACCCATGGCTACACCTTC	CASSLPGSGTHGYTF
TRBV6-1	.	TRBJ2-5	TRBD2	TGTGCCAGCACAGGGACTAGCGGGGGGTGGGAGACCCAGTACTTC	CASTGTSGGWETQYF
TRBV9	.	TRBJ1-5	.	TGTGCCAGCAGCGTAGGGGTACAGGCAGGGCAGCCCCAGCATTTT	CASSVGVQAGQPQHF
TRBV27	.	TRBJ2-7	.	TGTGCCAGCACCACGAGGAGGGGCCGCCTCGACGAGCAGTACTTC	CASTTRRGRLDEQYF
TRBV9	.	TRBJ1-5	.	TGTGCCAGCAGCGGGGGACTGGGCAATCAGCCCCAGCATTTT	CASSGGLGNQPQHF
TRBV7-8	.	TRBJ2-7	.	TGTGCCAGCAGCTTAGACCAGATATACGAGCAGTACTTC	CASSLDQIYEQYF
TRBV19	.	TRBJ2-5	.	TGTGCCAGTAGTCCTTCGAGACAGCAAGAGACCCAGTACTTC	CASSPSRQQETQYF
TRBV7-2	once	TRBJ1-2	.	TGTGCCAGCAGCTTAGAGGGCCCATTTAACTATGGCTACACCTTC	CASSLEGPFNYGYTF
TRBV6-5	.	TRBJ1-2	.	TGTGCCAGCAGACAGGGAAATAACTATGGCTACACCTTC	CASRQGNNYGYTF
TRBV4-1	.	TRBJ1-6	.	TGCGCCAGCAGCCCAGATACAGAGCCACCCCTCCACTTT	CASSPDTEPPLHF
TRBV10-3	.	TRBJ2-3	.	TGTGCCATCAGTGAATTACCCGGGAGCACAGATACGCAGTATTTT	CAISELPGSTDTQYF
TRBV2	.	TRBJ2-7	.	TGTGCCAGCACGGTCGAGGAGCACTCCTACGAGCAGTACTTC	CASTVEEHSYEQYF
TRBV30	.	TRBJ2-5	.	TGTGCCTGGGGGGATACAGGAGGTGGGGAGACCCAGTACTTC	CAWGDTGGGETQYF
TRBV20-1	.	TRBJ1-1	.	TGCAGTGCTAGAGATGTGACAGAAGCTTTCTTT	CSARDVTEAFF
TRBV4-3	.	TRBJ2-4	.	TGCGCCAGCAGCCAAGTAGGGGGACCGTACTTC	CASSQVGGPYF
TRBV19	.	TRBJ1-6	TRBD1	TGTGCCACAAACAGGGGGCATAATTCACCCCTCCACTTT	CATNRGHNSPLHF
TRBV27	.	TRBJ1-5	.	TGTGCCAGCAGCAGACATACCAAGGATCAGCCCCAGCATTTT	CASSRHTKDQPQHF
TRBV4-2	once	TRBJ2-3	.	TGTGCCAGCAGCCAAGATGGGGGACCAGATACGCAGTATTTT	CASSQDGGPDTQYF
TRBV27	.	TRBJ2-7	TRBD1	TGTGCCAGCAGCCGACCCGGGACAGGGGGCCTGTACGAGCAGTACTTC	CASSRPGTGGLYEQYF
TRBV2	.	TRBJ2-3	TRBD1	TGTGCCAGCACCGGGACAGGGCGTACAGATACGCAGTATTTT	CASTGTGRTDTQYF
TRBV7-2	.	TRBJ1-2	.	TGTGCCAGCAGGGAGACATCCACTGGCCCGGGAAGCGGCTACACCTTC	CASRETSTGPGSGYTF
TRBV25-1	.	TRBJ2-2	.	TGTGCCAGCACCCCCAAGAGCAGGGACTCCGGGGAGCTGTTTTTT	CASTPKSRDSGELFF
TRBV4-1	.	TRBJ1-5	.	TGCGCCAGCAGCCAAGTGAGAAACCAGCCCCAGCATTTT	CASSQVRNQPQHF
TRBV5-6	.	TRBJ1-1	.	TGTGCCAGCAGCTTTATCCGGTCGGAAGCTTTCTTT	CASSFIRSEAFF
TRBV6-5	once	TRBJ1-5	.	TGTGCCAGCGGGAGGGCCCCCCCCGATCAGCCCCAGCATTTT	CASGRAPPDQPQHF
TRBV7-9	.	TRBJ2-3	TRBD1	TGTGCCAGCAGCTCAACAACAGGGGAAGATACGCAGTATTTT	CASSSTTGEDTQYF
TRBV6-5	.	TRBJ1-2	.	TGTGCCAGCCGGGAGCGTTACTATGGCTACACCTTC	CASRERYYGYTF
TRBV30	.	TRBJ1-4	.	TGTGCCTGGAGCTCAGACAGGCGTGAAAAACTGTTTTTT	CAWSSDRREKLFF
TRBV30	.	TRBJ1-1	.	TGTGCCTGGAATCACGCCGGGGGAACTGAAGCTTTCTTT	CAWNHAGGTEAFF
TRBV7-9	.	TRBJ2-7	.	TGTGCCAGCAGCTTAGCGTACCCGGGGACCTACGAGCAGTACTTC	CASSLAYPGTYEQYF
TRBV2	once	TRBJ2-2	.	TGTGCCAGCAGTGTTAAAGGGGATAGCACCGGGGAGCTGTTTTTT	CASSVKGDSTGELFF
TRBV6-1	.	TRBJ2-7	TRBD1	TGTGCCAGCAGTGAAGGGGACAGGGGGCTGGGCTACGAGCAGTACTTC	CASSEGDRGLGYEQYF
TRBV30	.	TRBJ2-2	.	TGTGCCTGGTTAGGAGCCGCGGGGACCGGGGAGCTGTTTTTT	CAWLGAAGTGELFF
TRBV6-5	.	TRBJ2-7	.	TGTGCCAGCACCGACGTGGTTCAGGGCGCCTACGAGCAGTACTTC	CASTDVVQGAYEQYF
TRBV6-5	.	TRBJ2-2	TRBD2	TGTGCCAGCAGTTTAAGCGGGGCGAACACCGGGGAGCTGTTTTTT	CASSLSGANTGELFF
TRBV7-2	.	TRBJ1-3	.	TGTGCCAGCAGCCAAAGACAGGTCCTCTCTGGAAACACCATATATTTT	CASSQRQVLSGNTIYF
TRBV6-6	once	TRBJ1-3	.	TGTGCCAGCAGTCCCTCGAGGGGGGGCCCTGGAAACACCATATATTTT	CASSPSRGGPGNTIYF
TRBV10-1	once	TRBJ2-5	.	TGCGCCAGCAGTGAGTCGCGCGGCGGTAGGACCCAGTACTTC	CASSESRGGRTQYF
TRBV5-6	.	TRBJ2-3	TRBD2	TGTGCCAGCAGCTTCGGCCGGGGACTAGCCGCAGATACGCAGTATTTT	CASSFGRGLAADTQYF
TRBV7-2	.	TRBJ2-7	TRBD2	TGTGCCAGCAGCTTACGTCTAGCGGGCTACGAGCAGTACTTC	CASSLRLAGYEQYF
TRBV6-5	.	TRBJ2-7	TRBD1	TGTGCCAGCAAGCCCGGGACAGGGTCCACCTACGAGCAGTACTTC	CASKPGTGSTYEQYF
TRBV30	.	TRBJ2-7	.	TGTGCCTGGAGTGTGGGTCGGCCGTACTACGAGCAGTACTTC	CAWSVGRPYYEQYF
TRBV10-3	.	TRBJ1-1	TRBD1	TGTGCCATTGGACAGGGGGACCTTAGCACTGAAGCTTTCTTT	CAIGQGDLSTEAFF
TRBV10-3	.	TRBJ1-5	.	TGTGCCATCAGTGAAAGCAATCAGCCCCAGCATTTT	CAISESNQPQHF
TRBV7-2	.	TRBJ2-7	.	TGTGCCAGCAGCTTAGGGGGCACCTCCTACGAGCAGTACTTC	CASSLGGTSYEQYF